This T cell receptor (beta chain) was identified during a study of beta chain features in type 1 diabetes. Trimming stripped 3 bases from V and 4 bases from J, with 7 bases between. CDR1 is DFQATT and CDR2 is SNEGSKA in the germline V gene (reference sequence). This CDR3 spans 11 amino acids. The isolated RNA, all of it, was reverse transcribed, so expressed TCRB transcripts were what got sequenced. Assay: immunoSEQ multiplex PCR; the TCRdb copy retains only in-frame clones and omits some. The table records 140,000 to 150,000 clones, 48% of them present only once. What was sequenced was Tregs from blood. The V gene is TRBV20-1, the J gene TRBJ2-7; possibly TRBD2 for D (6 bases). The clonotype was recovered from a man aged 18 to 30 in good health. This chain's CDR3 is CSARGGYEQYF. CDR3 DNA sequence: TGCAGTGCTAGGGGGGGTTACGAGCAGTACTTC.